The next 20 T cell receptor beta chains were all read from a single sample in a study of T cell repertoires in cytomegalovirus infection. TCRdb re-called the reads through MiXCR, storing one row per CDR3 protein. The repertoire holds around 710,000 distinct CDR3 sequences, with 25% to 30% as singletons. Antigens for these TCRs are unknown. Sequencing was performed on cultured CD8+ T cells from PBMCs, taken from culture after CMV antigen stimulation. The source of these receptors is a human donor in good health (CMV status not recorded). Some clones in this sample may be carry-over from other donors' samples.

This clonotype was found a few times. V and J are TRBV7-8 and TRBJ2-5; D not resolved. V was pared by 4 bases and J by 0 bases, with 6 bases between. The CDR3 has 13 amino acids. Looked up from germline, CDR1 is SGHVS and CDR2 is FQNEAQ. The CDR3 DNA follows: TGTGCCAGCAGCTGGCTAAACCAAGAGACCCAGTACTTC. Its translation: CASSWLNQETQYF. Together with reference TRBV7-8 and TRBJ2-5, the CDR3 gives the full variable domain: GAGVSQSPRYKVAKRGQDVALRCDPISGHVSLFWYQQALGQGPEFLTYFQNEAQLDKSGLPSDRFFAERPEGSVSTLKIQRTQQEDSAVYLCASSWLNQETQYFGPGTRLLVL.

V is TRBV6-1 and J is TRBJ2-7, with 8 positions matching TRBD1. The CDR3 consists of 14 residues. Trimming at V came to 7 bases and at J to 4 bases, leaving 9 bases not matched to a gene. Germline loops: CDR1 MNHNS, CDR2 SASEGT. CDR3 bases: TGTGCCAGCACCCTCTCAGGGGGCTGGTACGAGCAGTACTTC. Protein product: CASTLSGGWYEQYF.

This clonotype was observed many times. The chain recombines TRBV20-1 with TRBJ1-5; possible D gene TRBD1, 5 bases. CDR3 length: 14 residues. Germline V CDR1 and CDR2: DFQATT, SNEGSKA (reference sequence). The V end lost 0 bases, the J end lost 4 bases, and 10 bases lay between the germline ends. CDR3 sequence: CSAREGEGNQPQHF. DNA of the CDR3: TGCAGTGCTAGAGAGGGAGAGGGGAATCAGCCCCAGCATTTT.

This clonotype was detected only a few times. V gene TRBV5-4 combines with J gene TRBJ2-2; D perhaps matches TRBD1 (6 bases). This CDR3 region has 15 residues. V lost 1 base to trimming and J lost 8 bases, with 15 bases between them. In germline, CDR1 is SGHNT, CDR2 YYREEE (reference sequence). The CDR3 sequence is CASSLQGSNWGELFF. CDR3 bases: TGTGCCAGCAGCTTGCAGGGGTCCAACTGGGGGGAGCTGTTTTTT.

This clonotype was seen a handful of times. The rearrangement joins TRBV6-6 to TRBJ2-3, with 8 bases that match TRBD2. The CDR3 covers 14 residues. Germline lookup yields CDR1 MNHNY and CDR2 SVGAGI (reference sequence). V trimming: 9 bases; J trimming: 3 bases; junction bases outside the gene matches: 8. DNA of the CDR3: TGTGCCAGTCTCAACACGGGGGGGACAGATACGCAGTATTTT. It yields the protein CASLNTGGTDTQYF.

This clonotype came up many times. The chain employs TRBV7-2 and TRBJ2-5; TRBD2 aligns across 7 bases. Germline-derived CDR1 and CDR2 are SGHTA and FQGNSA. The CDR3 sequence is 13 residues long. With V trimmed by 4 bases and J by 5 bases, 4 bases remained unmatched. CDR3 coding DNA: TGTGCCAGCAGCTGGGAGGGTCCGGAGACCCAGTACTTC. Protein product: CASSWEGPETQYF.

This clonotype has more than one count but fewer than ten. This chain connects TRBV7-8 to TRBJ2-1; D gene uncertain. CDR1 and CDR2 from the germline V gene are SGHVS and FQNEAQ. V gave up 4 bases and J gave up 6 bases, with 10 bases separating them. The length of the CDR3 is 13 residues. The CDR3 loop reads CASSYLIINEQFF. Written as DNA, the CDR3 is TGTGCCAGCAGCTACCTGATTATCAATGAGCAGTTCTTC.

The rearrangement links TRBV11-2 to TRBJ2-1; TRBD2 matches 8 bases. The CDR3 loop spans 16 amino acids. The J segment lost 3 bases and the V segment lost 3 bases, leaving 7 bases of the junction unmatched. Germline values: CDR1 SGHAT, CDR2 FQNNGV. The chain's CDR3 is CASSLAGGTYYNEQFF. DNA of the CDR3: TGTGCCAGCAGCTTGGCGGGGGGTACCTACTACAATGAGCAGTTCTTC. The variable domain in full, completed from reference TRBV11-2 and TRBJ2-1, reads EAGVAQSPRYKIIEKRQSVAFWCNPISGHATLYWYQQILGQGPKLLIQFQNNGVVDDSQLPKDRFSAERLKGVDSTLKIQPAKLEDSAVYLCASSLAGGTYYNEQFFGPGTRLTVL.

J is TRBJ2-3 and V is TRBV27, with 10 bases that match TRBD2. The germline V gene has CDR1 MNHEY and CDR2 SMNVEV (reference sequence). J gave up 5 bases and V 5 bases, and 10 bases lay outside the gene matches. The CDR3 is 16 residues long. CDR3 coding DNA: TGTGCCAGCAGTCGCCTAAGACTAGCGGGTTTAGATACGCAGTATTTT. Translated: CASSRLRLAGLDTQYF.

This clonotype was detected a few times. This chain joins TRBV5-1 and TRBJ2-5, with D possibly TRBD2 on 7 matching bases. The V and J ends lost 1 base and 3 bases respectively, with 22 bases between them. The V gene's germline CDR1 is SGHRS and CDR2 YFSETQ. The CDR3 runs to 18 residues. CDR3 in amino acids: CASSLWAAGGGRKETQYF. As DNA, the CDR3 is TGCGCCAGCAGCTTGTGGGCCGCGGGCGGGGGCCGGAAAGAGACCCAGTACTTC.

The rearrangement links TRBV20-1 to TRBJ1-1; no reliable D call. Trimming removed 7 bases at V and 0 bases at J, with 15 bases between. This CDR3 has 14 amino acids. Germline assignment: CDR1 DFQATT and CDR2 SNEGSKA (reference sequence). CDR3 amino acids: CSVLGRSMNTEAFF. The CDR3 DNA reads TGCAGTGTCCTCGGCCGATCAATGAACACTGAAGCTTTCTTT.

The table lists this clonotype with a few counts. The CDR3 bases are TGTGCCAGCAGTTACTCGACCCGGACGGATTACACTGAAGCTTTCTTT. It specifies CASSYSTRTDYTEAFF. V and J are TRBV6-2 or TRBV6-3 and TRBJ1-1; unclear D gene. Germline CDR1 is MNHEY and CDR2 is SVGEGT. Trimming removed 0 bases at V and 3 bases at J, with 14 bases between. The CDR3 runs 16 residues.

The chain combines TRBV11-2 with TRBJ2-2; D is ambiguous. CDR3 length: 17 amino acids. The V gene's germline CDR1 is SGHAT and CDR2 FQNNGV. The ends were cut back, 2 bases at V and 10 bases at J, with 23 bases in the middle. This chain's CDR3 is CASSLSKSGHFQPELFF. CDR3 nucleotides: TGTGCCAGCAGCTTAAGTAAATCGGGCCACTTTCAGCCGGAGCTGTTTTTT. The variable domain in full, with the rest retrieved from reference TRBV11-2 and TRBJ2-2, is EAGVAQSPRYKIIEKRQSVAFWCNPISGHATLYWYQQILGQGPKLLIQFQNNGVVDDSQLPKDRFSAERLKGVDSTLKIQPAKLEDSAVYLCASSLSKSGHFQPELFFGEGSRLTVL.

The V call is TRBV12-3 or TRBV12-4, the J call TRBJ2-5, with 12 bases identical to TRBD1. The length of the CDR3 is 15 residues. Trimming removed 6 bases from V and 5 bases from J; junction bases left unmatched: 7. The CDR3 DNA reads as TGTGCCAGCAGGTCCGGGACAGGGGGCGGGGAGACCCAGTACTTC. Translated, it gives CASRSGTGGGETQYF.

This clonotype was recorded a few times. The V and J genes are TRBV12-3 or TRBV12-4 and TRBJ2-2; tentatively, D is TRBD1 or TRBD2 (6 bases each). V was cut by 3 bases and J by 2 bases, with 19 bases left in between. This CDR3 has 18 amino acids. DNA of the CDR3: TGTGCCAGCAGTTTTTTAAGCCCCGGGGGCCTCAACACCGGGGAGCTGTTTTTT. This gives the protein CASSFLSPGGLNTGELFF.

This clonotype was seen only a few times. The genes are TRBV27 and TRBJ2-4, with a weak D call TRBD2 (5 bases). Germline assignment: CDR1 MNHEY and CDR2 SMNVEV (reference sequence). Between the trimmed V and J ends, which lost 4 bases and 2 bases, there was a span of 15 bases. The CDR3 runs 16 residues. The CDR3 region has the DNA TGTGCCAGCAGTTCCCCTCGGCTAGCCACCAAAAACATTCAGTACTTC. The encoded protein is CASSSPRLATKNIQYF.

This clonotype appeared a few times. The chain joins TRBV6-6 to TRBJ1-1, with TRBD1 as a possible D gene (5 bases). The ends were cut back, 2 bases at V and 2 bases at J, with 21 bases in the middle. The V gene's germline CDR1 is MNHNY and CDR2 SVGAGI (reference sequence). This CDR3 has 18 residues. DNA for the CDR3: TGTGCCAGCAGTTACGGGTCCGGAATAGGGGCCGTTAACACTGAAGCTTTCTTT. Residues: CASSYGSGIGAVNTEAFF.

This chain uses TRBV27 with TRBJ1-2; maybe TRBD1 (6 bases). Germline loops: CDR1 MNHEY, CDR2 SMNVEV (reference sequence). Trimming stripped 5 bases from V and 6 bases from J, with 16 bases between. This CDR3 spans 14 amino acids. CDR3 residues: CASSGLGARDGYTF. Written as DNA, the CDR3 is TGTGCCAGCAGTGGCCTGGGGGCGCGGGATGGCTACACCTTC.

This clonotype has a handful of counts. The chain recombines TRBV12-3 or TRBV12-4 with TRBJ1-3; TRBD1 aligns across 8 bases. The CDR3 length is 17 residues. V shed 2 bases and J 3 bases; nucleotides not matched to a gene: 9. CDR3 residues: CASSLRSTGESGNTIYF. CDR3 nucleotide sequence: TGTGCCAGCAGTTTACGGTCGACAGGGGAAAGTGGAAACACCATATATTTT.

V gene TRBV27 combines with J gene TRBJ2-5; perhaps TRBD2 as D (7 bases). V gave up 3 bases and J gave up 4 bases, with 21 bases separating them. Per the germline V gene, CDR1 is MNHEY and CDR2 is SMNVEV (reference sequence). The CDR3 sequence is 17 residues long. CDR3 coding DNA: TGTGCCAGCAGTTTCCTGGGGGGGGGCCTGGGGTTAGAGACCCAGTACTTC. Translating it yields CASSFLGGGLGLETQYF.